The 7 T cell receptor beta chains reported below all come from one sample, sequenced in a study of shared clonotypes between healthy human individuals. Produced via immunoSEQ multiplex PCR; TCRdb's table is partial and in-frame only. The sample has 1.4 million to 1.5 million clones; roughly 95% are singletons. Specimen: naive CD4+ T cells sorted from blood. Subset defined: CD45RA+ positively selected. All receptors derive from a man between 25 and 39 years old in good health.

V is TRBV5-8 and J is TRBJ2-1; D perhaps matches TRBD1 (6 bases). The CDR3 runs 14 residues. Trimming shortened V by 5 bases and J by 8 bases, and 17 bases separated the two germline ends. Germline V gene lookup returns CDR1 SGHTS and CDR2 YDEGEE. The CDR3 DNA sequence: TGTGCCAGCAGTTCCTGGGGGCAGGCCGATGAGCAGTTCTTC. It translates to CASSSWGQADEQFF.

The chain carries TRBV11-2 and TRBJ1-2, with D maybe TRBD1 (6 bases). The CDR3 is made up of 14 amino acids. Germline CDR1 is SGHAT and CDR2 is FQNNGV. V shed 3 bases and J shed 1 base, with 9 bases lying between them. The CDR3 sequence is CASSLDSVNYGYTF. The DNA for the CDR3 is TGTGCCAGCAGCTTGGACAGTGTTAACTATGGCTACACCTTC. The whole variable domain, remainder taken from reference TRBV11-2 and TRBJ1-2, is EAGVAQSPRYKIIEKRQSVAFWCNPISGHATLYWYQQILGQGPKLLIQFQNNGVVDDSQLPKDRFSAERLKGVDSTLKIQPAKLEDSAVYLCASSLDSVNYGYTFGSGTRLTVV.

The chain joins TRBV4-2 to TRBJ1-5; no definite D call. The germline CDR1 and CDR2 sequences are LGHNA and YNFKEQ. V lost 2 bases to trimming and J lost 5 bases, with 7 bases between them. This CDR3 is 13 amino acids long. CDR3 coding DNA: TGTGCCAGCAGCCAAAGGCGTGATCAGCCCCAGCATTTT. It specifies CASSQRRDQPQHF.

The gene calls are TRBV5-1 and TRBJ2-1; 12 positions agree with TRBD2. The CDR3 length is 17 residues. Germline values: CDR1 SGHRS, CDR2 YFSETQ. After removal of 4 bases from V and 5 bases from J, the junction contained 10 bases not matched to a gene. The CDR3 DNA sequence: TGCGCCAGCAGCGTTCAGGGCCTAGCGGGAGGGCACAATGAGCAGTTCTTC. Residues: CASSVQGLAGGHNEQFF.

The chain is built from TRBV7-9 and TRBJ2-3; 10 nucleotides match TRBD2. Germline assignment: CDR1 SEHNR and CDR2 FQNEAQ (reference sequence). V trimming: 2 bases; J trimming: 0 bases; junction bases outside the gene matches: 2. This CDR3 contains 16 residues. The CDR3 DNA reads as TGTGCCAGCAGCTTAACTAGCGGGGCCAGCACAGATACGCAGTATTTT. Translated, it gives CASSLTSGASTDTQYF.

The chain couples TRBV7-9 to TRBJ2-6; no reliable D call. V shed 2 bases and J shed 4 bases, with 9 bases lying between them. CDR1 and CDR2 from the germline V gene are SEHNR and FQNEAQ (reference sequence). The CDR3 spans 15 residues. In nucleotides, the CDR3 is TGTGCCAGCAGCTTACCCCTGGCCGGGGCCAACGTCCTGACTTTC. Amino acids: CASSLPLAGANVLTF.

V gene TRBV19 combines with J gene TRBJ2-5; D is uncertain. V dropped 8 bases and J dropped 4 bases, with 14 bases sitting between them. The length of the CDR3 is 13 residues. CDR1 and CDR2 (germline): LNHDA, SQIVND (reference sequence). The CDR3 sequence is CASQSPWGETQYF. The CDR3, as DNA: TGTGCCAGTCAATCACCCTGGGGAGAGACCCAGTACTTC.